This entry lists 9 T cell receptor beta chains sequenced from one sample in a study of shared clonotypes between healthy human individuals (dated by TCRdb to the early 2020s). CD8 naive samples were CD45RO-negative cells positively selected for CCR7, giving a CD45RA+CCR7+ population that excluded TemRA cells. Libraries were made using the immunoSEQ multiplex PCR assay. TCRdb stores this immuneACCESS table with in-frame sequences only. Part of the clones is absent; in the studies checked, under half of the shortfall reflects unresolved V genes, and no reason is known for the rest. Here the sample has around 600,000 clones; roughly 98% occur a single time. Roughly 0.29% of the sample comes from the top ten. The sample taken for sequencing was naive CD8+ T cells sorted from blood. The cell subset or site tag for this specimen amounts to: CD45RA+CCR7+. The receptors originated from a young man in good health.

This clone was seen only a few times. The rearrangement uses TRBV19 and TRBJ1-5; D is uncertain. Germline V gene sequence: CDR1 LNHDA, CDR2 SQIVND (reference sequence). Trimming stripped 3 bases from V and 6 bases from J, with 15 bases between. The CDR3 covers 15 residues. The CDR3 DNA sequence: TGTGCCAGTAGTATCGGGTCCCAGGCGTTTCAGCCCCAGCATTTT. As protein: CASSIGSQAFQPQHF.

The V gene is TRBV6-5, the J gene TRBJ2-1; a possible D gene is TRBD2 (6 bases). CDR3 size: 15 residues. The germline V gene encodes CDR1 MNHEY and CDR2 SVGAGI. Deletions cut 2 bases from V and 3 bases from J, with 11 bases between. CDR3 loop: CASSYTSTDYNEQFF. DNA of the CDR3: TGTGCCAGCAGTTACACTAGCACAGACTACAATGAGCAGTTCTTC.

V is TRBV5-1 and J is TRBJ2-7; 7 bases match TRBD2. CDR1 and CDR2 from the germline V gene are SGHRS and YFSETQ. CDR3 length: 13 amino acids. V lost 5 bases and J lost 2; bases outside the gene matches: 4. DNA for the CDR3: TGCGCCAGCAGAAGCGGGACCCCCTACGAGCAGTACTTC. Translation gives CASRSGTPYEQYF.

The chain employs TRBV7-2 and TRBJ2-3; D possibly corresponds to TRBD2 (5 bases). The CDR3 totals 16 residues. V lost 1 base, J lost 1 base, and 12 bases lay in between. Germline CDR1 reads SGHTA; CDR2 reads FQGNSA. CDR3 amino acids: CASSLDASYGTDTQYF. The CDR3 DNA reads TGTGCCAGCAGCTTAGATGCTAGCTACGGCACAGATACGCAGTATTTT.

The chain has TRBV6-6 and TRBJ2-7, with a possible D match to TRBD1 (5 bases). CDR3 length: 14 amino acids. The germline V and J ends were trimmed by 2 bases and 2 bases, with 10 bases remaining between them. Germline assignment: CDR1 MNHNY and CDR2 SVGAGI (reference sequence). The CDR3 coding sequence is TGTGCCAGCAGTTACGACCAGGGTACCTACGAGCAGTACTTC. Translated: CASSYDQGTYEQYF.

The V gene is TRBV27, the J gene TRBJ1-2, with no clear D. The CDR3 is made up of 12 amino acids. V was shortened by 2 bases and J by 4 bases, with 5 bases between the two germline ends. Per the germline V gene, CDR1 is MNHEY and CDR2 is SMNVEV (reference sequence). The CDR3 bases are TGTGCCAGCAGTTTAAGCGGCTATGGCTACACCTTC. Encoded protein: CASSLSGYGYTF.

This clone occurred once. This chain joins TRBV4-1 and TRBJ2-5; 8 bases are shared with TRBD1. The CDR3 has 15 residues. Germline trimming cut 3 bases from V and 2 bases from J; bases unmatched to any gene: 5. The germline V gene encodes CDR1 MGHRA and CDR2 YSYEKL. In nucleotides, the CDR3 is TGCGCCAGCAGCCAGGAGTGGACAGGGCAAGAGACCCAGTACTTC. Residues: CASSQEWTGQETQYF.

This rearrangement joins TRBV7-2 to TRBJ2-7; D gene ambiguous. Per germline, CDR1 SGHTA and CDR2 FQGNSA. CDR3 length equals 12 residues. V lost 3 bases, J lost 2 bases, and 5 bases lay in between. The CDR3 region has the DNA TGTGCCAGCAGCTTTGGCACCTACGAGCAGTACTTC. Translating gives CASSFGTYEQYF.

This chain joins TRBV18 and TRBJ2-1, with D hard to call. Trimming removed 3 bases from V and 6 bases from J, with 6 bases in between. This CDR3 region has 12 residues. Germline V gene lookup returns CDR1 KGHSH and CDR2 LQKENI. The CDR3 sequence: CASSPTGNEQFF. The CDR3 DNA sequence: TGTGCCAGCTCACCCACGGGCAATGAGCAGTTCTTC.